Following are 15 T cell receptor beta chains from one sample sequenced in a study of patients and donors after allogeneic stem cell transplantation. TCRdb independently ran MiXCR on the RT-PCR reads; one entry per CDR3 protein. The table records under 200,000 distinct CDR3 sequences, roughly 31% of them present only once. Sequenced: blood, either unsorted or a sorted T cell fraction (not recorded which). The source of these receptors is a human donor who was either an allogeneic HSCT recipient or a stem cell or donor lymphocyte infusion donor (not recorded which). It is not recorded whose cells these are; they may come from a transplant donor.

J is TRBJ2-7 and V is TRBV5-1; the D gene is possibly TRBD2 (7 bases). V was cut by 7 bases and J by 1 base, with 15 bases left in between. Germline V gene sequence: CDR1 SGHRS, CDR2 YFSETQ. This CDR3 has 14 amino acids. In DNA, the CDR3 is TGCGCCAGCGACGAGGGAGGGGGGTCCTACGAGCAGTACTTC. It translates to CASDEGGGSYEQYF. Together with reference TRBV5-1 and TRBJ2-7, the CDR3 gives the full variable domain: KAGVTQTPRYLIKTRGQQVTLSCSPISGHRSVSWYQQTPGQGLQFLFEYFSETQRNKGNFPGRFSGRQFSNSRSEMNVSTLELGDSALYLCASDEGGGSYEQYFGPGTRLTVT.

This clonotype was recorded a few times. The chain uses TRBV7-2 and TRBJ1-4; the match to TRBD1 covers 8 bases. The CDR3 extends over 13 amino acids. Germline trimming cut 5 bases from V and 8 bases from J; bases unmatched to any gene: 4. CDR1 SGHTA and CDR2 FQGNSA come from the germline V gene. CDR3 DNA sequence: TGTGCCAGCAGCCCCGACAGGGGCGAAAAACTGTTTTTT. As protein: CASSPDRGEKLFF. The full variable domain, completed using reference TRBV7-2 and TRBJ1-4, is GAGVSQSPSNKVTEKGKDVELRCDPISGHTALYWYRQSLGQGLEFLIYFQGNSAPDKSGLPSDRFSAERTGGSVSTLTIQRTQQEDSAVYLCASSPDRGEKLFFGSGTQLSVL.

This sequence joins TRBV27 and TRBJ1-1, with unresolved D. V was cut by 0 bases and J by 0 bases, with 14 bases left in between. The CDR3 is made up of 17 amino acids. Per the germline V gene, CDR1 is MNHEY and CDR2 is SMNVEV (reference sequence). The CDR3 coding sequence is TGTGCCAGCAGTTTATCCAGACTTTATGGGATGAACACTGAAGCTTTCTTT. Translated: CASSLSRLYGMNTEAFF.

The genes are TRBV12-3 or TRBV12-4 and TRBJ2-5; 8 bases are shared with TRBD1. CDR3 length: 15 residues. With 3 bases clipped from V and 5 bases from J, the junction kept 8 bases outside the gene matches. Here the CDR3 DNA reads TGTGCCAGCAGTTTTTCCGGGACAGGAGCGGAGACCCAGTACTTC. It codes for CASSFSGTGAETQYF.

J is TRBJ2-7 and V is TRBV7-9, with TRBD1 matching over 10 bases. The CDR3 contains 15 residues. The V gene's germline CDR1 is SEHNR and CDR2 FQNEAQ (reference sequence). V shed 4 bases and J 3 bases; nucleotides not matched to a gene: 6. The CDR3 loop is CASSSTGTGDYEQYF. CDR3 bases: TGTGCCAGCAGCTCAACAGGGACAGGGGACTACGAGCAGTACTTC.

In its sample, this clonotype was seen many times. The V call is TRBV7-9, the J call TRBJ1-1; D is ambiguous. Trimming shortened V by 7 bases and J by 2 bases, and 11 bases separated the two germline ends. The length of the CDR3 is 13 residues. Germline V gives CDR1 SEHNR, CDR2 FQNEAQ (reference sequence). CDR3 DNA sequence: TGTGCCAGCAAGGAGCAGATCAACACTGAAGCTTTCTTT. Protein product: CASKEQINTEAFF.

The chain employs TRBV12-3 or TRBV12-4 and TRBJ2-7, with a weak D call TRBD1 (6 bases). CDR3 length: 13 residues. The V gene lost 3 bases and the J gene lost 4 bases, with 10 bases spanning the gap. CDR3 region: CASSFWTDYEQYF. The CDR3 DNA reads as TGTGCCAGCAGTTTCTGGACAGATTACGAGCAGTACTTC.

V is TRBV3-1 and J is TRBJ2-5, with unresolved D. CDR3 size: 12 residues. Germline V gene data show CDR1 as LGHDT and CDR2 as YNNKEL (reference sequence). With 7 bases removed from V and 3 bases from J, the gap between germline ends came to 9 bases. CDR3 nucleotides: TGTGCCAGCACAATACAGAAAGAGACCCAGTACTTC. It encodes CASTIQKETQYF.

The chain links TRBV5-5 to TRBJ1-4, with D unclear. V was cut by 2 bases and J by 5 bases, with 10 bases left in between. The CDR3 runs 14 residues. Germline values: CDR1 SGHKS, CDR2 YYEKEE (reference sequence). CDR3 nucleotide sequence: TGTGCCAGCAGCTTCACGCTGGGGAATGAAAAACTGTTTTTT. It codes for CASSFTLGNEKLFF.

The gene calls are TRBV6-4 and TRBJ2-2; D is perhaps TRBD2 (6 bases). The germline gives CDR1 MRHNA, CDR2 SNTAGT. Trimming removed 4 bases from V and 5 bases from J, with 14 bases in between. The CDR3 runs to 15 residues. CDR3 nucleotide sequence: TGTGCCAGCAGTGTGACGGGAGAGGGTACCGGGGAGCTGTTTTTT. Protein product: CASSVTGEGTGELFF.

This chain uses TRBV27 with TRBJ1-2, with a weak D call TRBD1 (5 bases). CDR3 length equals 14 residues. The V and J ends lost 3 bases and 4 bases respectively, with 12 bases between them. Germline CDR1 MNHEY, CDR2 SMNVEV (reference sequence). CDR3 coding DNA: TGTGCCAGCAGTTTTTTGGGGGAAGGCTATGGCTACACCTTC. Translation: CASSFLGEGYGYTF.

V is TRBV7-8 and J is TRBJ2-5; D is ambiguous. The CDR3 spans 17 residues. V was cut by 6 bases and J by 1 base, with 21 bases left in between. CDR1 is SGHVS and CDR2 is FQNEAQ in the germline V gene. The CDR3 region is CASRPSLSEVFQETQYF. Written as DNA, the CDR3 is TGTGCCAGCAGACCCAGCCTGAGCGAGGTATTCCAAGAGACCCAGTACTTC.

Only a few counts were recorded for this clonotype. The chain is built from TRBV12-3 or TRBV12-4 and TRBJ2-2, with 10 bases that match TRBD1. V was pared by 6 bases and J by 8 bases, with 9 bases of the junction left unmatched. The CDR3 sequence is 15 residues long. The CDR3, as DNA: TGTGCCAGCAGCTCCCGGGACAGGGGCATAGGGGAGCTGTTTTTT. Residues: CASSSRDRGIGELFF.

This clonotype was seen repeatedly, ten times or more. The chain employs TRBV5-1 and TRBJ1-2, with TRBD1 matching 12 bases. This CDR3 has 16 amino acids. V was clipped by 3 bases and J by 2 bases; unmatched bases: 5. Germline V gives CDR1 SGHRS, CDR2 YFSETQ. The CDR3 coding sequence is TGCGCCAGCAGCTCGGGGGACAGGGGGCGCAACTATGGCTACACCTTC. Amino acid sequence: CASSSGDRGRNYGYTF.

The chain employs TRBV6-6 and TRBJ2-1, with 7 positions matching TRBD1. The CDR3 is made up of 15 amino acids. Germline CDR1 is MNHNY and CDR2 is SVGAGI (reference sequence). V lost 7 bases and J lost 4; bases outside the gene matches: 10. CDR3 in amino acids: CASTPPGQSYNEQFF. The DNA for the CDR3 is TGTGCCAGCACTCCACCGGGACAGAGTTACAATGAGCAGTTCTTC.